Listed here are 22 T cell receptor beta chains from one sample, sequenced in a study of blood T cell repertoires in COVID-19. The table came from immunoSEQ multiplex PCR; TCRdb's copy has only in-frame clones and leaves some out. The sample includes 110,000 to 150,000 clones, about 80% of them seen just once. Sequencing was done on a sample of peripheral blood. The source of these receptors is a man between 60 and 70 years old with acute or convalescent COVID-19.

The CDR3 DNA sequence: TGTGCCAGCATTGAGGGGAGGATCTCTGGAAACACCATATATTTT. Encoded protein: CASIEGRISGNTIYF. The chain couples TRBV28 to TRBJ1-3, with a tentative D call TRBD1 (5 bases). V was pared by 7 bases and J by 0 bases, with 13 bases between. From germline, CDR1 is MDHEN and CDR2 SYDVKM. The CDR3 is 15 amino acids. Filled out from reference TRBV28 and TRBJ1-3, the complete variable domain reads DVKVTQSSRYLVKRTGEKVFLECVQDMDHENMFWYRQDPGLGLRLIYFSYDVKMKEKGDIPEGYSVSREKKERFSLILESASTNQTSMYLCASIEGRISGNTIYFGEGSWLTVV.

The chain employs TRBV24-1 and TRBJ1-1; D is undetermined. The ends were cut back, 3 bases at V and 4 bases at J, with 8 bases in the middle. CDR1 and CDR2 from the germline V gene are KGHDR and SFDVKD. The CDR3 has 13 amino acids. DNA for the CDR3: TGTGCCACCAGTGATGCGGTCGGCACTGAAGCTTTCTTT. Translated: CATSDAVGTEAFF.

The rearrangement links TRBV28 to TRBJ1-2; TRBD1 matches 11 bases. This CDR3 is 16 amino acids long. The germline gives CDR1 MDHEN, CDR2 SYDVKM. With 10 bases clipped from V and 0 bases from J, the junction kept 10 bases outside the gene matches. The CDR3: CATITGTGGTNYGYTF. The CDR3 DNA reads TGTGCCACAATAACCGGGACAGGGGGGACTAACTATGGCTACACCTTC.

V is TRBV7-2 and J is TRBJ1-3; TRBD1 matches at 7 bases. This CDR3 has 15 amino acids. Germline assignment: CDR1 SGHTA and CDR2 FQGNSA. The V and J ends lost 5 bases and 2 bases, in that order; junction bases with no gene match: 6. The CDR3 spells CASSTQGGAGNTIYF. The CDR3 DNA follows: TGTGCCAGCAGCACCCAGGGGGGCGCTGGAAACACCATATATTTT.

The chain links TRBV7-2 to TRBJ1-2; D remains unclear. The CDR3 sequence is 14 residues long. The V and J ends lost 7 bases and 6 bases respectively, with 18 bases between them. Germline lookup yields CDR1 SGHTA and CDR2 FQGNSA. The CDR3 loop reads CASTFTSPGNGYTF. Written as DNA, the CDR3 is TGTGCCAGCACCTTTACCTCCCCGGGGAATGGCTACACCTTC.

CDR3 sequence reads: CASSVSAGVSSGEQFF. The CDR3 nucleotides are TGTGCCAGCAGCGTCTCAGCGGGAGTCTCCTCCGGTGAGCAGTTCTTC. The rearrangement joins TRBV7-2 to TRBJ2-1, with 8 bases identical to TRBD2. Germline CDR1 reads SGHTA; CDR2 reads FQGNSA. The J segment lost 9 bases and the V segment lost 5 bases, leaving 15 bases of the junction unmatched. The CDR3 is made up of 16 amino acids.

The chain combines TRBV27 with TRBJ1-5; 7 bases line up with TRBD1. Losses at the gene ends were 6 bases for V and 2 bases for J; bases not matched to a gene: 4. Germline CDR1 reads MNHEY; CDR2 reads SMNVEV (reference sequence). The CDR3 totals 14 residues. The chain's CDR3 is CASSNRGGNQPQHF. The CDR3 coding sequence is TGTGCCAGCAGCAACAGGGGTGGCAATCAGCCCCAGCATTTT.

The rearrangement uses TRBV7-2 and TRBJ2-3; 10 bases match TRBD2. The CDR3 contains 17 residues. Germline CDR1 and CDR2: SGHTA and FQGNSA. The junction had 13 bases not matched to a gene; V was cut back by 5 bases and J by 5 bases. The CDR3 nucleotides read TGTGCCAGCAGCGGGACTCAGCGGGAGGGCCGGATAGATACGCAGTATTTT. Protein product: CASSGTQREGRIDTQYF.

The gene calls are TRBV9 and TRBJ2-5; 9 positions agree with TRBD1. V shed 4 bases, J shed 7 bases, and the junction held 8 bases outside the gene matches. The V gene's germline CDR1 is SGDLS and CDR2 YYNGEE. The CDR3 contains 14 residues. Written as DNA, the CDR3 is TGTGCCAGCAGCTCTTGGGACAGGGAAGGGACCCAGTACTTC. Translation gives CASSSWDREGTQYF.

V usage is TRBV28 and J usage is TRBJ1-5; possible D gene TRBD1, 5 bases. This CDR3 has 13 residues. V was trimmed by 6 bases and J by 7 bases, leaving 13 bases between them. From germline, CDR1 is MDHEN and CDR2 SYDVKM. The CDR3 bases are TGTGCCAGCAGCACCAGGGCGAAGCAGCCCCAGCATTTT. Amino acid sequence: CASSTRAKQPQHF.

J is TRBJ1-2 and V is TRBV7-9; 9 bases fit TRBD1. In germline, CDR1 is SEHNR, CDR2 FQNEAQ (reference sequence). V shed 7 bases and J 4 bases; nucleotides not matched to a gene: 7. The CDR3 spans 14 residues. CDR3 sequence (DNA): TGTGCCAGCACCCGGGACAGGGCGGTCTATGGCTACACCTTC. This sequence encodes CASTRDRAVYGYTF. The full variable domain, in which reference TRBV7-9 and TRBJ1-2 provide the parts outside the CDR3, is DTGVSQNPRHKITKRGQNVTFRCDPISEHNRLYWYRQTLGQGPEFLTYFQNEAQLEKSRLLSDRFSAERPKGSFSTLEIQRTEQGDSAMYLCASTRDRAVYGYTFGSGTRLTVV.

The sample holds a few counts of this clone. This rearrangement joins TRBV6-2 or TRBV6-3 to TRBJ1-1; D is uncertain. The germline V gene has CDR1 MNHEY and CDR2 SVGEGT. The CDR3 length is 15 residues. V lost 5 bases, J lost 4 bases, and 17 bases lay in between. The CDR3: CASSDPSPGGTEAFF. The CDR3 DNA sequence: TGTGCCAGCAGTGATCCGTCCCCCGGAGGCACTGAAGCTTTCTTT.

The chain joins TRBV7-2 to TRBJ2-1, with 9 bases matching TRBD2. In germline, CDR1 is SGHTA, CDR2 FQGNSA. The ends lost 1 base at V and 8 bases at J; junction bases unmatched: 9. This CDR3 is built from 16 residues. CDR3 residues: CASSLVSGSGVDEQFF. The CDR3 nucleotides read TGTGCCAGCAGCTTAGTTAGCGGGAGTGGGGTCGATGAGCAGTTCTTC. The full variable domain, in which reference TRBV7-2 and TRBJ2-1 provide the parts outside the CDR3, is GAGVSQSPSNKVTEKGKDVELRCDPISGHTALYWYRQSLGQGLEFLIYFQGNSAPDKSGLPSDRFSAERTGGSVSTLTIQRTQQEDSAVYLCASSLVSGSGVDEQFFGPGTRLTVL.

This CDR3 is CAWSSGDRGSPLHF. The CDR3 nucleotides are TGTGCCTGGAGCAGCGGGGACAGGGGATCACCCCTCCACTTT. V gene TRBV30 combines with J gene TRBJ1-6; 10 nucleotides agree with TRBD1. The CDR3 consists of 14 residues. The germline V gene has CDR1 GTSNPN and CDR2 SVGIG (reference sequence). J gave up 10 bases and V 3 bases, and 6 bases lay outside the gene matches. Drawing the rest from reference TRBV30 and TRBJ1-6, the complete variable domain is SQTIHQWPATLVQPVGSPLSLECTVEGTSNPNLYWYRQAAGRGLQLLFYSVGIGQISSEVPQNLSASRPQDRQFILSSKKLLLSDSGFYLCAWSSGDRGSPLHFGNGTRLTVT.

The chain employs TRBV30 and TRBJ2-1; D is uncertain. This CDR3 region has 13 residues. Trimming stripped 4 bases from V and 1 base from J, with 8 bases between. Germline V gene data show CDR1 as GTSNPN and CDR2 as SVGIG (reference sequence). The CDR3 region has the DNA TGTGCCTGGAACCCTAGTTCCTACAATGAGCAGTTCTTC. It codes for CAWNPSSYNEQFF.

This clone was seen more than once but under ten times. This chain joins TRBV29-1 and TRBJ2-7; the D is unclear. The CDR3 spans 11 residues. Trimming shortened V by 5 bases and J by 5 bases, and 10 bases separated the two germline ends. Germline V gives CDR1 SQVTM, CDR2 ANQGSEA. The CDR3, as DNA: TGCAGCGTTTCCGCGGCCCACGAGCAGTACTTC. Protein product: CSVSAAHEQYF.

This chain links TRBV9 with TRBJ1-2; perhaps TRBD1 as D (6 bases). This CDR3 contains 15 residues. In germline, CDR1 is SGDLS, CDR2 YYNGEE. Trimming cost V 4 bases and J 4 bases, with 17 bases left between them. The CDR3: CASSPRDTYSYGYTF. The CDR3, as DNA: TGTGCCAGCAGCCCTCGGGACACCTACTCCTATGGCTACACCTTC.

V is TRBV28 and J is TRBJ1-2; unclear D gene. The germline V and J ends were trimmed by 6 bases and 8 bases, with 13 bases remaining between them. Germline assignment: CDR1 MDHEN and CDR2 SYDVKM. The CDR3 contains 12 residues. Written as DNA, the CDR3 is TGTGCCAGCAGCCTGGGCCCGGGAGGCTACACCTTC. This codes for CASSLGPGGYTF.

This clone appeared a few times. The chain uses TRBV2 and TRBJ1-5; the D is unclear. Germline values: CDR1 SNHLY, CDR2 FYNNEI. The V gene lost 3 bases and the J gene lost 1 base, with 4 bases spanning the gap. The CDR3 covers 13 residues. The CDR3 DNA sequence: TGTGCCAGCAGTGAGGAGAGCAATCAGCCCCAGCATTTT. Amino acid sequence: CASSEESNQPQHF.

This clone came up many times. The chain links TRBV28 to TRBJ2-1; D is possibly TRBD1 (6 bases). This CDR3 spans 14 amino acids. Germline V gene sequence: CDR1 MDHEN, CDR2 SYDVKM. Trimming pared 2 bases from V and 2 bases from J, leaving 7 bases between. The CDR3 loop is CASSLGDTYNEQFF. The CDR3 DNA reads TGTGCCAGCAGTTTAGGGGACACCTACAATGAGCAGTTCTTC.

The V and J genes are TRBV9 and TRBJ2-1, with 14 bases lining up with TRBD2. CDR1 SGDLS and CDR2 YYNGEE come from the germline V gene. V lost 3 bases, J lost 7 bases, and 15 bases stayed unmatched. The CDR3 has 19 residues. CDR3 residues: CASSARLAGGYPLGNEQFF. The CDR3 DNA reads as TGTGCCAGCAGCGCAAGACTAGCGGGAGGGTACCCTCTAGGGAATGAGCAGTTCTTC.

The chain is built from TRBV18 and TRBJ2-4; a weak D match, TRBD1 (5 bases). CDR1 is KGHSH and CDR2 is LQKENI in the germline V gene. The CDR3 is made up of 15 amino acids. V was shortened by 3 bases and J by 0 bases, with 9 bases between the two germline ends. CDR3 amino acids: CASSPQGLAKNIQYF. CDR3 coding DNA: TGTGCCAGCTCACCGCAGGGTTTAGCCAAAAACATTCAGTACTTC.